This passage covers 13 T cell receptor beta chains from one sample sequenced in a study of spatial heterogeneity in lung cancer. Points from the study as a whole: Tracking of tumor mutation counts was seen in expanded intratumoral alpha and beta TCR counts.

The sample's time point: sample taken at primary tumor resection. TCRdb analysed the 5' RACE reads with MiXCR anew, one entry per CDR3 protein. The repertoire includes about 10,000 distinct CDR3 sequences, around 55% of them detected once, and around a quarter sits in the top ten. These receptors are not linked to any known antigen. Sequencing was performed on lung tumor tissue, taken at surgery. The receptors originated from a female donor with early-stage non-small cell lung cancer.

Of note for this clonotype: This beta chain lies outside the target of a library built for alpha chains; its clone size means little. The chain is built from TRBV7-2 and TRBJ2-1; D remains ambiguous. The CDR3 is made up of 13 amino acids. Germline CDR1 and CDR2: SGHTA and FQGNSA. Trimming stripped 1 base from V and 4 bases from J, with 5 bases between. Written as DNA, the CDR3 is TGTGCCAGCAGCTTAGGTCGATACAATGAGCAGTTCTTC. Translated: CASSLGRYNEQFF. Based on the CDR3 plus reference TRBV7-2 and TRBJ2-1, the full variable domain is GAGVSQSPSNKVTEKGKDVELRCDPISGHTALYWYRQSLGQGLEFLIYFQGNSAPDKSGLPSDRFSAERTGGSVSTLTIQRTQQEDSAVYLCASSLGRYNEQFFGPGTRLTVL.

This clonotype came up a few times. This beta chain represents an off-target read in a library built for alpha chains; its size is of limited meaning. The chain recombines TRBV7-2 with TRBJ2-3, with TRBD2 matching over 12 bases. J was trimmed by 7 bases and V by 1 base; bases with no gene match: 6. Germline V gives CDR1 SGHTA, CDR2 FQGNSA. This CDR3 contains 16 residues. The CDR3: CASSLVASGGVNTQYF. CDR3 coding DNA: TGTGCCAGCAGCTTAGTGGCTAGCGGGGGGGTTAATACGCAGTATTTT.

This clonotype was counted only a few times. This beta chain is an unintended read in a library built for alpha chains; its size means little. The chain links TRBV5-4 to TRBJ2-1; possibly TRBD1 for D (5 bases). V was trimmed by 0 bases and J by 7 bases, leaving 14 bases between them. CDR3 length equals 15 residues. CDR1 is SGHNT and CDR2 is YYREEE in the germline V gene (reference sequence). CDR3 region: CASSLAQERGNEQFF. The CDR3 region has the DNA TGTGCCAGCAGCTTGGCACAGGAAAGGGGTAATGAGCAGTTCTTC.

This clonotype was counted only a few times. This beta chain is a stray read from a library made for alpha chains; its abundance is not meaningful. The chain joins TRBV5-1 to TRBJ2-3; 8 bases match TRBD2. J was trimmed by 4 bases and V by 3 bases; bases with no gene match: 13. Germline values: CDR1 SGHRS, CDR2 YFSETQ. CDR3 size: 17 residues. In nucleotides, the CDR3 is TGCGCCAGCAGCTCTTTTGTTAGTCCGGGGGGGCCAGATACGCAGTATTTT. It translates to CASSSFVSPGGPDTQYF.

For this clonotype: Since the library was made to target alpha chains, this beta chain is a stray read and its abundance is not meaningful. V usage is TRBV7-2 and J usage is TRBJ2-2, with 11 nucleotides matching TRBD2. The ends lost 3 bases at V and 6 bases at J; junction bases unmatched: 9. CDR1 is SGHTA and CDR2 is FQGNSA in the germline V gene. The CDR3 has 17 amino acids. CDR3 bases: TGTGCCAGCAGCTTGCTCCCTAGCGGGGGGCTGTCCGGGGAGCTGTTTTTT. As protein: CASSLLPSGGLSGELFF. The whole variable domain, remainder taken from reference TRBV7-2 and TRBJ2-2, is GAGVSQSPSNKVTEKGKDVELRCDPISGHTALYWYRQSLGQGLEFLIYFQGNSAPDKSGLPSDRFSAERTGGSVSTLTIQRTQQEDSAVYLCASSLLPSGGLSGELFFGEGSRLTVL.

In this sample, this clonotype turned up a few times. Being off target in a library aimed at alpha chains, this beta chain has a size of little meaning. The J gene is TRBJ2-1, the V gene TRBV4-2, with a tentative D call TRBD1 (5 bases). V lost 7 bases and J 7 bases, leaving 5 bases between the germline ends. CDR3 length: 10 residues. Germline V lookup: CDR1 LGHNA, CDR2 YNFKEQ. The CDR3 region is CASKGNEQFF. CDR3 sequence (DNA): TGTGCCAGCAAGGGGAATGAGCAGTTCTTC.

This clonotype was recorded only once. For a library built for alpha chains, this beta chain is a stray read; little rests on its size. This chain joins TRBV20-1 and TRBJ1-5, with TRBD1 matching 8 bases. Losses at the gene ends were 8 bases for V and 1 base for J; bases not matched to a gene: 7. Germline assignment: CDR1 DFQATT and CDR2 SNEGSKA (reference sequence). CDR3 size: 14 residues. CDR3 in DNA: TGCAGTACAATACAGGGGGACAGCAATCAGCCCCAGCATTTT. It specifies CSTIQGDSNQPQHF.

Concerning this clonotype: This beta chain is off target for a library built for alpha chains, so its abundance means little. The rearrangement joins TRBV29-1 to TRBJ1-2; D unresolved. The CDR3 sequence is 12 residues long. Trimming shortened V by 3 bases and J by 0 bases, and 5 bases separated the two germline ends. Germline CDR1 reads SQVTM; CDR2 reads ANQGSEA. CDR3 DNA: TGCAGCGTTGATACCCCTAACTATGGCTACACCTTC. It is translated as CSVDTPNYGYTF.

Of note for this clonotype: Because this beta chain is a stray read in a library intended to capture alpha chains, its abundance should not be given much weight. The chain links TRBV3-1 to TRBJ2-5, with D uncertain. The germline CDR1 and CDR2 sequences are LGHDT and YNNKEL (reference sequence). V dropped 0 bases and J dropped 2 bases, with 7 bases sitting between them. The CDR3 is made up of 14 amino acids. CDR3 loop: CASSQEGIQETQYF. The DNA for the CDR3 is TGTGCCAGCAGCCAAGAAGGGATTCAAGAGACCCAGTACTTC.

On this clonotype: Within a library made for alpha chains, this beta chain is off target, and its count is uninformative. The chain links TRBV4-3 to TRBJ2-2, with 9 positions matching TRBD2. CDR3 length: 14 residues. With 9 bases clipped from V and 2 bases from J, the junction kept 4 bases outside the gene matches. Germline V gene data show CDR1 as LGHNA and CDR2 as YSLEER. The CDR3: CASSLAGNTGELFF. CDR3 in DNA: TGCGCCAGTTCCCTAGCGGGAAACACCGGGGAGCTGTTTTTT.

For this clonotype: As an off-target read in a library built for alpha chains, this beta chain has a frequency of little significance. The J gene is TRBJ2-7, the V gene TRBV3-1; 7 bases line up with TRBD2. The length of the CDR3 is 15 residues. The V and J ends lost 0 bases and 2 bases, in that order; junction bases with no gene match: 4. The germline V gene encodes CDR1 LGHDT and CDR2 YNNKEL (reference sequence). The DNA of the CDR3 is TGTGCCAGCAGCCAAGACTCTAGCGGTGCCTACGAGCAGTACTTC. Its translation is CASSQDSSGAYEQYF.

With regard to this clonotype: This beta chain came through as a stray read in a library set up for alpha chains, and its size says little. The V and J genes are TRBV4-2 and TRBJ2-7; D unresolved. Trimming took off 0 bases at V and 4 bases at J, with 13 bases between the two ends. Germline lookup yields CDR1 LGHNA and CDR2 YNFKEQ. This CDR3 comprises 15 residues. In nucleotides, the CDR3 is TGTGCCAGCAGCCAAGATCGATCACGTAGGTACGAGCAGTACTTC. Amino acid sequence: CASSQDRSRRYEQYF.

Concerning this clonotype itself: This beta chain lies outside the target of a library built for alpha chains; its clone size means little. In nucleotides, the CDR3 is TGCAGCGTAAGTCGGGATAGCCGCTCCTACAATGAGCAGTTCTTC. Amino acid sequence: CSVSRDSRSYNEQFF. V is TRBV29-1 and J is TRBJ2-1, with a weak D call TRBD2 (5 bases). Germline-derived CDR1 and CDR2 are SQVTM and ANQGSEA. V was shortened by 6 bases and J by 0 bases, with 15 bases between the two germline ends. CDR3 size: 15 residues.